This paragraph reports one T cell receptor beta chain. This entry comes from a study of blood T cell repertoires in COVID-19. Study context: Acute and convalescent COVID-19 samples came from the United States, Italy and Spain. T cells, B-cell-depleted T cells, or PBMCs provided the cDNA or gDNA that served as material.

Trimming stripped 0 bases from V and 0 bases from J, with 12 bases between. Germline CDR1 and CDR2: MGHRA and YSYEKL. The length of the CDR3 is 17 residues. In the original analysis: Cell counts per sample came from amplifying reference gene primers. Sequencing was performed with immunoSEQ multiplex PCR; in TCRdb, only in-frame clones are kept and a portion is missing. That table is the source of V, J and clone size, and D and trimming were worked out from the DNA. This table holds roughly 20,000 clones, more than 85% found once. This receptor was taken from a woman aged 50 to 60 with active COVID-19. Sequencing was performed on peripheral blood. The genes are TRBV4-1 and TRBJ1-3; D remains unclear. This CDR3 is CASSQDLTFFSGNTIYF. CDR3 nucleotide sequence: TGCGCCAGCAGCCAAGATTTAACTTTCTTCTCTGGAAACACCATATATTTT.